The sample holds many counts of the clone carrying this T cell receptor beta chain. Its target is not known. The data were obtained in a study of response to subunit inactivated influenza vaccine. Study observations and caveats: Authors suggested few new T cells are recruited by each seasonal influenza vaccination.

The CDR3 has 15 residues. The V segment lost 2 bases and the J segment 0 bases; nucleotides outside the gene matches: 2. The germline V gene encodes CDR1 SGHDT and CDR2 YYEEEE. A single record per CDR3 protein comes from TCRdb applying MiXCR to the RT-PCR reads. The table lists roughly 670,000 distinct CDR3 sequences, 13% to 15% of them singletons, with approximately 7.6% in the top ten. The sample consisted of PBMCs from blood, taken less than 15 days before vaccination. The clonotype comes from a man between 50 and 59 years old who received an inactivated influenza vaccine. The chain is built from TRBV5-6 and TRBJ2-7; TRBD2 aligns across 10 bases. In DNA form, the CDR3 reads TGTGCCAGCAGCTTATTAGCGGGAGGCTCCTACGAGCAGTACTTC. Its translation is CASSLLAGGSYEQYF. Filled out from reference TRBV5-6 and TRBJ2-7, the complete variable domain reads DAGVTQSPTHLIKTRGQQVTLRCSPKSGHDTVSWYQQALGQGPQFIFQYYEEEERQRGNFPDRFSGHQFPNYSSELNVNALLLGDSALYLCASSLLAGGSYEQYFGPGTRLTVT.